This T cell receptor (beta chain) appears in the sequencing data of a study of beta chain features in type 1 diabetes. Overall study findings and caveats: In every one of the four CD4+ subsets, TCRB CDR3s were moderately but significantly shorter in Type 1 diabetes patients. The question of HLA type influencing TCRB rearrangement was one that remained unresolved here.

Germline-derived CDR1 and CDR2 are SGDLS and YYNGEE. The CDR3 sequence is 15 residues long. V shed 3 bases and J 4 bases; nucleotides not matched to a gene: 7. As every portion of the isolated RNA was reverse transcribed, the sequencing read expressed TCRB transcripts. Assay: immunoSEQ multiplex PCR; the TCRdb copy retains only in-frame clones and omits some. The table lists 250,000 to 300,000 clones, about 23% of them singletons. This clone has a handful of counts. Antigen specificity is unknown. CD45RO/CCR7/CD25/CD127/CD95/CD27 sorting isolated CD4+ naive, central memory, regulatory and stem cell-like memory cells.

The sample consisted of naive CD4+ T cells from blood. The clonotype was recovered from a woman aged 25-40 years with type 1 diabetes. The chain carries TRBV9 and TRBJ2-7, with 10 bases fitting TRBD2. The CDR3 nucleotides are TGTGCCAGCAGCGGGACCGCTAGCGGGAGTTACGAGCAGTACTTC. This translates into CASSGTASGSYEQYF.